One and the same sample provided the 27 T cell receptor beta chains below, sequenced in a study of shared clonotypes between healthy human individuals. Selected positively for CCR7 and CD45RO-negative, naive CD8 cells excluded terminally differentiated effector memory CD45RA+ cells. Libraries were prepared by immunoSEQ multiplex PCR; TCRdb keeps only in-frame clonotypes and omits some of them. This sample has roughly 2,000,000 clones, with around 93% found just once. Sequencing was done on a sample of naive CD8+ T cells from PBMCs. All receptors come from a man between 18 and 29 years old in good health. Some clones in this sample may be carry-over from other donors' samples.

CDR3 in DNA: TGTGCCAGCAGTCCCCCGGGTTCAGATACGCAGTATTTT. Residues: CASSPPGSDTQYF. This chain joins TRBV28 and TRBJ2-3; D unclear. Germline CDR1 and CDR2: MDHEN and SYDVKM. The CDR3 totals 13 residues. V was trimmed by 5 bases and J by 4 bases, leaving 10 bases between them.

This clone has just one count. This rearrangement joins TRBV7-9 to TRBJ2-1; 11 bases are shared with TRBD2. The CDR3 spans 16 residues. Germline loops: CDR1 SEHNR, CDR2 FQNEAQ (reference sequence). Losses at the gene ends were 4 bases for V and 2 bases for J; bases not matched to a gene: 4. The CDR3 nucleotides read TGTGCCAGCAGCTCGGGGACTAGCGGAGCCTACAATGAGCAGTTCTTC. Protein sequence: CASSSGTSGAYNEQFF.

The chain couples TRBV11-2 to TRBJ2-3, with D hard to call. This CDR3 has 15 amino acids. Germline V gene lookup returns CDR1 SGHAT and CDR2 FQNNGV. Between the trimmed V and J ends, which lost 5 bases and 8 bases, there was a span of 20 bases. CDR3 sequence: CASSHEPEELGTQYF. The CDR3 DNA reads TGTGCCAGCAGCCACGAGCCTGAAGAGTTAGGTACGCAGTATTTT.

The CDR3 DNA follows: TGTGCCAGCAGTTACTCTGGCAGGGACAAGTACGAGCAGTACTTC. Protein product: CASSYSGRDKYEQYF. The chain carries TRBV6-6 and TRBJ2-7, with D possibly being TRBD1 (6 bases). V gave up 0 bases and J gave up 4 bases, with 13 bases separating them. This CDR3 spans 15 amino acids. Germline loops: CDR1 MNHNY, CDR2 SVGAGI (reference sequence).

This sequence joins TRBV30 and TRBJ1-2, with D perhaps TRBD1 (5 bases). Germline-derived CDR1 and CDR2 are GTSNPN and SVGIG (reference sequence). The CDR3 has 16 residues. V was clipped by 0 bases and J by 6 bases, with 20 bases between them. The CDR3 region has the DNA TGTGCCTGGAGTGTCTCCCGGGGGGAGGTGAGTAATGGCTACACCTTC. Its translation: CAWSVSRGEVSNGYTF.

The chain has TRBV7-7 and TRBJ2-3, with 9 positions matching TRBD2. Germline V gene lookup returns CDR1 SSHAT and CDR2 FNYEAQ (reference sequence). V dropped 3 bases and J dropped 2; count of bases not matched to a gene: 3. This CDR3 has 15 amino acids. The CDR3 reads CASSFSGSFTDTQYF. CDR3 bases: TGTGCCAGCAGCTTTAGCGGGAGTTTCACAGATACGCAGTATTTT. Supplemented by reference TRBV7-7 and TRBJ2-3, the full variable domain reads GAGVSQSPRYKVTKRGQDVTLRCDPISSHATLYWYQQALGQGPEFLTYFNYEAQPDKSGLPSDRFSAERPEGSISTLTIQRTEQRDSAMYRCASSFSGSFTDTQYFGPGTRLTVL.

The chain combines TRBV19 with TRBJ1-3, with D unresolved. The germline CDR1 and CDR2 sequences are LNHDA and SQIVND (reference sequence). The CDR3 runs to 13 residues. Trimming took off 7 bases at V and 0 bases at J, with 7 bases between the two ends. CDR3 bases: TGTGCCAGTAAAGGGAACTCTGGAAACACCATATATTTT. This codes for CASKGNSGNTIYF.

This chain uses TRBV15 with TRBJ1-2; 9 bases match TRBD1. The CDR3 runs to 14 residues. The V and J ends lost 0 bases and 8 bases, in that order; junction bases with no gene match: 4. CDR1 LNHNV and CDR2 YYDKDF come from the germline V gene (reference sequence). In DNA, the CDR3 is TGTGCCACCAGCAGAGATGGACAGGGGAACGGCTACACCTTC. Protein: CATSRDGQGNGYTF.

The chain uses TRBV6-5 and TRBJ1-1; D remains ambiguous. Germline V gene data show CDR1 as MNHEY and CDR2 as SVGAGI. The CDR3 extends over 13 amino acids. V lost 0 bases to trimming and J lost 7 bases, with 9 bases between them. As DNA, the CDR3 is TGTGCCAGCAGTTACTCGAGCAGCCGTGAAGCTTTCTTT. It specifies CASSYSSSREAFF.

The rearrangement joins TRBV9 to TRBJ2-1, with TRBD1 matching 7 bases. Germline-derived CDR1 and CDR2 are SGDLS and YYNGEE. The V gene end was trimmed by 0 bases and the J gene end by 8 bases; junction bases not matched to a gene: 14. The CDR3 runs 17 residues. CDR3 amino acids: CASSVARIGGFGDEQFF. CDR3 nucleotide sequence: TGTGCCAGCAGCGTAGCTCGCATAGGGGGCTTCGGTGATGAGCAGTTCTTC.

To note about this clone: The sample contains more than one DNA sequence encoding this CDR3. This chain uses TRBV9 with TRBJ1-3, with 7 bases lining up with TRBD1. V dropped 0 bases and J dropped 2; count of bases not matched to a gene: 2. This CDR3 region has 15 residues. Germline assignment: CDR1 SGDLS and CDR2 YYNGEE. The CDR3 region has the DNA TGTGCCAGCAGCGTAGGGAGGGGGCCTGGAAACACCATATATTTT. Protein product: CASSVGRGPGNTIYF.

This chain uses TRBV9 with TRBJ2-2; 10 nucleotides line up with TRBD1. The CDR3 is 16 residues long. CDR1 is SGDLS, CDR2 YYNGEE, per germline. V was clipped by 0 bases and J by 4 bases; unmatched bases: 3. In DNA, the CDR3 is TGTGCCAGCAGCGTAGGGGACAGGGGTATCACCGGGGAGCTGTTTTTT. Its translation: CASSVGDRGITGELFF.

In regard to this clone: The same CDR3 can be traced to other DNA sequences in this sample. The rearrangement uses TRBV9 and TRBJ2-7; tentatively, D is TRBD1 or TRBD2 (7 bases each). Germline-derived CDR1 and CDR2 are SGDLS and YYNGEE. This CDR3 region has 15 residues. The V end was cut by 0 bases, the J end by 2 bases, with 12 bases between. CDR3 sequence reads: CASSVVAGGAYEQYF. Written as DNA, the CDR3 is TGTGCCAGCAGCGTAGTGGCAGGGGGGGCCTACGAGCAGTACTTC.

This clone was picked up one time. J is TRBJ2-3 and V is TRBV7-9, with D hard to call. Germline assignment: CDR1 SEHNR and CDR2 FQNEAQ (reference sequence). V was pared by 3 bases and J by 1 base, with 17 bases between. There are 17 residues in the CDR3. This chain's CDR3 is CASSLRTRIRGTDTQYF. CDR3 bases: TGTGCCAGCAGCTTGAGGACCCGGATTCGAGGCACAGATACGCAGTATTTT. The full variable domain, in which reference TRBV7-9 and TRBJ2-3 provide the parts outside the CDR3, is DTGVSQNPRHKITKRGQNVTFRCDPISEHNRLYWYRQTLGQGPEFLTYFQNEAQLEKSRLLSDRFSAERPKGSFSTLEIQRTEQGDSAMYLCASSLRTRIRGTDTQYFGPGTRLTVL.

The rearrangement links TRBV19 to TRBJ1-2, with 12 bases fitting TRBD1. V trimming: 4 bases; J trimming: 8 bases; junction bases outside the gene matches: 11. The CDR3 length is 16 residues. Per the germline V gene, CDR1 is LNHDA and CDR2 is SQIVND (reference sequence). This CDR3 is CASSRLRDRGPEGYTF. The CDR3 DNA is TGTGCCAGTAGTAGACTGCGGGACAGGGGGCCAGAGGGCTACACCTTC. The variable domain in full, with the rest retrieved from reference TRBV19 and TRBJ1-2, is DGGITQSPKYLFRKEGQNVTLSCEQNLNHDAMYWYRQDPGQGLRLIYYSQIVNDFQKGDIAEGYSVSREKKESFPLTVTSAQKNPTAFYLCASSRLRDRGPEGYTFGSGTRLTVV.

V and J are TRBV2 and TRBJ2-3, with 8 bases lining up with TRBD2. The junction had 7 bases not matched to a gene; V was cut back by 0 bases and J by 2 bases. Germline V CDR1 and CDR2: SNHLY, FYNNEI. The CDR3 has 17 residues. The CDR3 DNA reads TGTGCCAGCAGTGAAGCGCCGGGACTAGGGTACACAGATACGCAGTATTTT. Protein sequence: CASSEAPGLGYTDTQYF.

In its sample, this clone was seen once. J is TRBJ2-5 and V is TRBV13, with D possibly being TRBD1 or TRBD2 (7 bases each). V lost 3 bases and J 9 bases, leaving 17 bases between the germline ends. The CDR3 runs to 14 residues. The germline V gene has CDR1 PRHDT and CDR2 FYEKMQ (reference sequence). DNA for the CDR3: TGTGCCAGCAGCTTTCGCCAGGGGGGGCCCTCCCAGTACTTC. The encoded protein is CASSFRQGGPSQYF.

The gene calls are TRBV27 and TRBJ2-2, with 9 bases fitting TRBD2. The CDR3 loop spans 17 amino acids. J lost 0 bases, V lost 4 bases, and 6 bases had no gene match. Germline V lookup: CDR1 MNHEY, CDR2 SMNVEV (reference sequence). The CDR3 region has the DNA TGTGCCAGCAGTTCATCGACTAGCGGCACGAACACCGGGGAGCTGTTTTTT. Its protein is CASSSSTSGTNTGELFF.

This clone was seen only a few times. This chain uses TRBV5-4 with TRBJ2-1; TRBD2 aligns across 9 bases. The CDR3 contains 17 residues. Losses at the gene ends were 0 bases for V and 4 bases for J; bases not matched to a gene: 8. CDR1 and CDR2 from the germline V gene are SGHNT and YYREEE (reference sequence). The chain's CDR3 is CASSLGASGARYNEQFF. The CDR3 region has the DNA TGTGCCAGCAGCTTGGGGGCTAGCGGGGCGAGGTACAATGAGCAGTTCTTC.

This sequence joins TRBV27 and TRBJ2-7, with no clear D. CDR3 length: 14 amino acids. The V and J ends lost 5 bases and 3 bases respectively, with 14 bases between them. CDR1 is MNHEY, CDR2 SMNVEV, per germline (reference sequence). CDR3 sequence reads: CASSKAPRVYEQYF. In DNA, the CDR3 is TGTGCCAGCAGTAAGGCACCGCGAGTCTACGAGCAGTACTTC.

The V call is TRBV23-1, the J call TRBJ2-1; D is perhaps TRBD2 (7 bases). TRBV23-1 is known as an ORF, though its function is uncertain. Between the trimmed V and J ends, which lost 10 bases and 6 bases, there was a span of 22 bases. CDR3 length equals 15 residues. CDR3 bases: TGCGCCATCGACCCCCAGGGGAGGGTGGGCAATGAGCAGTTCTTC. Translation gives CAIDPQGRVGNEQFF.

The CDR3 loop is CASSPRSGERNEKLFF. The CDR3 DNA reads as TGTGCCAGCAGCCCCCGTTCAGGGGAGCGAAACGAAAAACTGTTTTTT. The chain carries TRBV9 and TRBJ1-4; maybe TRBD1 (6 bases). Germline V lookup: CDR1 SGDLS, CDR2 YYNGEE. Trimming removed 4 bases from V and 8 bases from J, with 21 bases in between. The CDR3 sequence is 16 residues long.

The chain links TRBV5-6 to TRBJ2-6; D not certain. Trimming removed 2 bases from V and 2 bases from J, with 8 bases in between. The germline V gene encodes CDR1 SGHDT and CDR2 YYEEEE. CDR3 length equals 15 residues. The CDR3 loop is CASSFVGAGANVLTF. The CDR3 bases are TGTGCCAGCAGCTTTGTTGGGGCTGGGGCCAACGTCCTGACTTTC.

The chain employs TRBV27 and TRBJ2-7, with 7 nucleotides matching TRBD2. The V gene end was trimmed by 5 bases and the J gene end by 0 bases; junction bases not matched to a gene: 10. Germline V gene sequence: CDR1 MNHEY, CDR2 SMNVEV (reference sequence). This CDR3 is 16 amino acids long. DNA for the CDR3: TGTGCCAGCAGTCCCCAACTAGCGTTGAGCTCCTACGAGCAGTACTTC. Protein: CASSPQLALSSYEQYF.

The chain combines TRBV29-1 with TRBJ2-5, with a tentative D call TRBD1 (6 bases). Trimming pared 4 bases from V and 4 bases from J, leaving 10 bases between. CDR1 and CDR2 (germline): SQVTM, ANQGSEA. The CDR3 has 12 amino acids. CDR3 coding DNA: TGCAGCGTTGGGGACACCCGAGAGACCCAGTACTTC. This codes for CSVGDTRETQYF.

The V call is TRBV29-1, the J call TRBJ2-3; D is possibly TRBD1 (6 bases). Germline loops: CDR1 SQVTM, CDR2 ANQGSEA. V was clipped by 2 bases and J by 4 bases, with 16 bases between them. The CDR3 has 15 residues. The CDR3 region has the DNA TGCAGCGTTGAACGGGACATTGGAACCGCAGATACGCAGTATTTT. It encodes CSVERDIGTADTQYF.

The chain combines TRBV6-5 with TRBJ2-3; D is unclear. This CDR3 region has 13 residues. Per the germline V gene, CDR1 is MNHEY and CDR2 is SVGAGI. The V end was cut by 2 bases, the J end by 2 bases, with 5 bases between. DNA for the CDR3: TGTGCCAGCAGTTACACGGACACAGATACGCAGTATTTT. Translated: CASSYTDTDTQYF.